The rows below give T cell receptor beta chains drawn from one sample of a study of low-dose radiotherapy and immunotherapy resistance in tumors. TCRdb fed the reads into MiXCR, producing one record per CDR3 protein. The repertoire has around 99,000 distinct CDR3 sequences, 8% to 10% of them found once; the top ten carry about 1%. The source was PBMCs, collected before treatment. The source is a male donor with prostate cancer. The CDR3 runs from the conserved cysteine through the conserved F or W. Fields, in order: clone size, D gene, J gene, V gene, CDR3 DNA, CDR3 protein. A D gene is named only where the DNA matches it firmly. Clone sizes are given selectively: once, few, many, or a class where the clone is expanded.

clone size: many
D gene: NA
J gene: TRBJ1-2
V gene: TRBV5-4
CDR3 DNA: TGTGCCAGCAGCTTGGACAGGTCCGGCTACACCTTC
CDR3 protein: CASSLDRSGYTF

clone size: many
D gene: TRBD2
J gene: TRBJ2-7
V gene: TRBV18
CDR3 DNA: TGTGCCAGCTCACCCCCGGGACTAGCGGCCTACGAGCAGTACTTC
CDR3 protein: CASSPPGLAAYEQYF

clone size: NA
D gene: NA
J gene: TRBJ2-3
V gene: TRBV4-1
CDR3 DNA: TGCGCCAGCAGCCTCTCCCAGGCGGCGGAATGGGATACGCAGTATTTT
CDR3 protein: CASSLSQAAEWDTQYF

clone size: many
D gene: TRBD2
J gene: TRBJ2-1
V gene: TRBV4-3
CDR3 DNA: TGCGCCAGCAGCCTCACCGCGGGGGGTTCCAATGAGCAGTTCTTC
CDR3 protein: CASSLTAGGSNEQFF

clone size: few
D gene: NA
J gene: TRBJ2-1
V gene: TRBV7-9
CDR3 DNA: TGTGCCAGCAGCAAGGGGATATCAAACGTGAATGAGCAGTTCTTC
CDR3 protein: CASSKGISNVNEQFF

clone size: many
D gene: NA
J gene: TRBJ2-1
V gene: TRBV18
CDR3 DNA: TGTGCCAGCTCACCGAACGCGCCCCAGACCCTAAGTGAGCAGTTCTTC
CDR3 protein: CASSPNAPQTLSEQFF

clone size: many
D gene: NA
J gene: TRBJ2-7
V gene: TRBV10-3
CDR3 DNA: TGTGCCATCAAGGAGGACAGCAACTCCTACGAGCAGTACTTC
CDR3 protein: CAIKEDSNSYEQYF

clone size: many
D gene: NA
J gene: TRBJ1-2
V gene: TRBV12-3/TRBV12-4
CDR3 DNA: TGTGCCAGCAGTTACAGGGCATCGGGGGGCTACACCTTC
CDR3 protein: CASSYRASGGYTF

clone size: many
D gene: TRBD1
J gene: TRBJ1-2
V gene: TRBV12-3/TRBV12-4
CDR3 DNA: TGTGCCAGCAGCCCCGGACAGGGAAAAAATAACTATGGCTACACCTTC
CDR3 protein: CASSPGQGKNNYGYTF

clone size: many
D gene: TRBD1
J gene: TRBJ2-7
V gene: TRBV5-1
CDR3 DNA: TGCGCCAGCAGCTCGGGACAGCAAACCTACGAGCAGTACTTC
CDR3 protein: CASSSGQQTYEQYF

clone size: many
D gene: TRBD2
J gene: TRBJ2-5
V gene: TRBV27
CDR3 DNA: TGTGCCAGCAGTTTACTAGCGGAGTCCTTTGGGACCCAGTACTTC
CDR3 protein: CASSLLAESFGTQYF